A single sample gave rise to the 5 T cell receptor beta chains below, sequenced in a study of regulatory T cells in long-lasting Graves disease. Time point: newly diagnosed GD, antithyroid drugs for less than 3 months. The TCR library used RNA extracted from PBMCs. iRepertoire HTBI primers and Arm-PCR of CDR3 regions built TCR beta libraries. TCRdb independently ran MiXCR on the multiplex PCR reads; one entry per CDR3 protein. The data show under 700,000 distinct CDR3 sequences, with 16% seen just once and more than 20% held by the top ten. The sample was also reused in another study, on T cells in Graves' hyperthyroidism and ophthalmopathy.

Specimen: peripheral blood mononuclear cells (PBMCs), collected at new diagnosis, from a patient treated with antithyroid drugs. The receptors stem from a woman aged 40 to 65 with Graves disease.

The table lists this clonotype with many counts. The chain employs TRBV11-2 and TRBJ1-2; D is ambiguous. The CDR3 is 14 amino acids. Trimming removed 5 bases from V and 0 bases from J, with 10 bases in between. CDR1 is SGHAT and CDR2 is FQNNGV in the germline V gene. The CDR3 bases are TGTGCCAGCAGCAGGGAGGTAGCTAACTATGGCTACACCTTC. It encodes CASSREVANYGYTF.

This clonotype was seen only a few times. The V and J genes are TRBV19 and TRBJ2-1; 7 bases match TRBD1. Trimming took 4 bases from V and 3 from J; bases not matched to a gene: 3. The germline V gene encodes CDR1 LNHDA and CDR2 SQIVND (reference sequence). The CDR3 is 14 residues long. The CDR3 protein is CASSNRDSYNEQFF. The CDR3 nucleotides read TGTGCCAGTAGTAACCGGGACAGCTACAATGAGCAGTTCTTC.

This clonotype was seen many times. The rearrangement uses TRBV12-3 or TRBV12-4 and TRBJ2-3; a possible D gene is TRBD2 (6 bases). V shed 7 bases and J shed 5 bases, with 16 bases lying between them. The CDR3 is 14 residues long. CDR3 amino acids: CASNTGGSQDTQYF. The CDR3 nucleotides are TGTGCCAGCAATACAGGAGGGTCACAAGATACGCAGTATTTT.

Only a few counts were recorded for this clonotype. CDR3 amino acids: CASSLGGLHEQYF. The CDR3 region has the DNA TGTGCCAGCAGTCTGGGGGGTCTCCACGAGCAGTACTTC. This chain uses TRBV27 with TRBJ2-7, with D maybe TRBD2 (6 bases). CDR1 is MNHEY, CDR2 SMNVEV, per germline (reference sequence). The CDR3 is 13 amino acids. Trimming stripped 5 bases from V and 5 bases from J, with 13 bases between.

At least ten counts were recorded for this clonotype. This chain links TRBV5-1 with TRBJ2-2, with D unclear. Trimming stripped 0 bases from V and 0 bases from J, with 9 bases between. The CDR3 covers 16 residues. The germline CDR1 and CDR2 sequences are SGHRS and YFSETQ. The CDR3 nucleotides are TGCGCCAGCAGCTTGGCCCGGTCTGCGAACACCGGGGAGCTGTTTTTT. As protein: CASSLARSANTGELFF. The entire variable domain, with the rest obtained from reference TRBV5-1 and TRBJ2-2, is as follows: KAGVTQTPRYLIKTRGQQVTLSCSPISGHRSVSWYQQTPGQGLQFLFEYFSETQRNKGNFPGRFSGRQFSNSRSEMNVSTLELGDSALYLCASSLARSANTGELFFGEGSRLTVL.